A single sample is the source of the 12 T cell receptor beta chains below, sequenced in a study of T cells in Graves' hyperthyroidism and ophthalmopathy. Authors of the study amplified TCR beta CDR3 regions from RNA transcripts. When the TCR CDR3 underwent first-round RT-PCR, the HTBI primer set was used. TCRdb called the multiplex PCR reads again in MiXCR, with one record for every CDR3 protein. The top ten hold approximately 20% of the sample, which has about 160,000 distinct CDR3 sequences, 9.4% seen once. The specimen sequenced was blood. Every receptor here comes from a woman under 30 with Graves' hyperthyroidism that later progressed to Graves' ophthalmopathy.

Note on this clonotype: This could be a read error, since a much larger clone is one nucleotide away. The genes are TRBV29-1 and TRBJ1-3; the D is unclear. CDR3 length equals 14 residues. CDR1 is SQVTM, CDR2 ANQGSEA, per germline. The CDR3 reads CSVEPEMGGNAIYF. The CDR3 region has the DNA TGCAGCGTTGAACCAGAGATGGGCGGAAACGCCATATATTTT.

At least ten counts were recorded for this clonotype. The rearrangement joins TRBV7-8 to TRBJ2-3; TRBD1 matches 7 bases. J lost 6 bases, V lost 5 bases, and 5 bases had no gene match. CDR3 length: 13 amino acids. Germline-derived CDR1 and CDR2 are SGHVS and FQNEAQ. As DNA, the CDR3 is TGTGCCAGCAGCGAGGGGACAGTCGATACGCAGTATTTT. Protein sequence: CASSEGTVDTQYF.

This clonotype was counted at least ten times. The chain employs TRBV20-1 and TRBJ2-2, with no clear D. V was trimmed by 6 bases and J by 0 bases, leaving 11 bases between them. The CDR3 has 14 amino acids. The germline gives CDR1 DFQATT, CDR2 SNEGSKA (reference sequence). CDR3 sequence reads: CSAVNPPNTGELFF. In DNA form, the CDR3 reads TGCAGTGCCGTGAACCCCCCGAACACCGGGGAGCTGTTTTTT.

This clonotype was seen ten or more times. This sequence joins TRBV7-3 and TRBJ2-2, with D perhaps TRBD1 (5 bases). Trimming took 3 bases from V and 6 from J, leaving 8 bases between them. The CDR3 sequence is 13 residues long. Germline CDR1 is SGHTA and CDR2 is FQGTGA. The DNA for the CDR3 is TGTGCCAGCAGCTTTCAGGGCTCCGGGGAGCTGTTTTTT. It translates to CASSFQGSGELFF.

The table lists this clonotype with many counts. The V and J genes are TRBV29-1 and TRBJ2-1, with 7 bases fitting TRBD2. The CDR3 is 16 amino acids. Per the germline V gene, CDR1 is SQVTM and CDR2 is ANQGSEA. Losses at the gene ends were 1 base for V and 6 bases for J; bases not matched to a gene: 12. The DNA of the CDR3 is TGCAGCGTTGAAGTGGGGGGGGGAGGAGGTATCAATGAGCAGTTCTTC. It codes for CSVEVGGGGGINEQFF.

This clonotype was recorded many times. The chain couples TRBV7-8 to TRBJ2-7, with D possibly called TRBD1 or TRBD2 (5 bases each). Trimming left V 3 bases short and J 5 bases short, with 17 bases between. Germline V gives CDR1 SGHVS, CDR2 FQNEAQ. This CDR3 comprises 15 residues. The CDR3 spells CASSFRAGRIHEQYF. The CDR3 nucleotides are TGTGCCAGCAGCTTTCGGGCAGGGAGAATCCACGAGCAGTACTTC.

This clonotype was observed many times. The CDR3 loop is CSARVLAGGVRYEQFF. Written as DNA, the CDR3 is TGCAGTGCTAGAGTACTAGCGGGAGGGGTTCGGTATGAGCAGTTCTTC. This rearrangement joins TRBV20-1 to TRBJ2-1; 13 bases are shared with TRBD2. The germline gives CDR1 DFQATT, CDR2 SNEGSKA (reference sequence). The CDR3 has 16 residues. V lost 1 base to trimming and J lost 8 bases; unmatched junction nucleotides: 8.

The table lists this clonotype with many counts. The chain uses TRBV27 and TRBJ2-1, with 11 bases that match TRBD2. CDR3 size: 15 residues. V dropped 4 bases and J dropped 4; count of bases not matched to a gene: 3. Per the germline V gene, CDR1 is MNHEY and CDR2 is SMNVEV (reference sequence). The CDR3 loop reads CASSSLAGDYNEQFF. CDR3 nucleotides: TGTGCCAGCAGTTCACTAGCGGGAGATTACAATGAGCAGTTCTTC.

This clonotype was seen repeatedly, ten times or more. The V call is TRBV7-8, the J call TRBJ2-3; 8 bases line up with TRBD2. CDR3 length: 17 amino acids. V was pared by 5 bases and J by 4 bases, with 14 bases of the junction left unmatched. Germline V gene sequence: CDR1 SGHVS, CDR2 FQNEAQ. The CDR3 loop reads CASSLHLRAGASDTQYF. DNA of the CDR3: TGTGCCAGCAGCCTCCACCTGAGAGCGGGGGCCTCAGATACGCAGTATTTT.

This clonotype has at least ten counts. This sequence joins TRBV30 and TRBJ2-1; tentative D call: TRBD2 (6 bases). The V gene's germline CDR1 is GTSNPN and CDR2 SVGIG (reference sequence). Trimming stripped 8 bases from V and 4 bases from J, with 15 bases between. CDR3 length equals 13 residues. The CDR3 DNA reads TGTGCCGGGGATGGGGGGTTGTACAATGAGCAGTTCTTC. Translation gives CAGDGGLYNEQFF.

This clonotype occurred many times. The rearrangement links TRBV7-8 to TRBJ2-5, with D tentatively TRBD2 (5 bases). Trimming left V 6 bases short and J 5 bases short, with 13 bases between. Germline CDR1 and CDR2: SGHVS and FQNEAQ. CDR3 length: 13 amino acids. The CDR3 region is CASSSAWEETQYF. The CDR3, as DNA: TGTGCCAGCAGTTCCGCTTGGGAGGAGACCCAGTACTTC.

There are many counts of this clonotype. CDR3 sequence: CASRVPYNEQFF. CDR3 coding DNA: TGTGCCAGCAGAGTCCCCTACAATGAGCAGTTCTTC. The chain uses TRBV27 and TRBJ2-1; D not certain. CDR1 is MNHEY, CDR2 SMNVEV, per germline (reference sequence). Trimming removed 6 bases from V and 2 bases from J, with 5 bases in between. This CDR3 contains 12 residues.